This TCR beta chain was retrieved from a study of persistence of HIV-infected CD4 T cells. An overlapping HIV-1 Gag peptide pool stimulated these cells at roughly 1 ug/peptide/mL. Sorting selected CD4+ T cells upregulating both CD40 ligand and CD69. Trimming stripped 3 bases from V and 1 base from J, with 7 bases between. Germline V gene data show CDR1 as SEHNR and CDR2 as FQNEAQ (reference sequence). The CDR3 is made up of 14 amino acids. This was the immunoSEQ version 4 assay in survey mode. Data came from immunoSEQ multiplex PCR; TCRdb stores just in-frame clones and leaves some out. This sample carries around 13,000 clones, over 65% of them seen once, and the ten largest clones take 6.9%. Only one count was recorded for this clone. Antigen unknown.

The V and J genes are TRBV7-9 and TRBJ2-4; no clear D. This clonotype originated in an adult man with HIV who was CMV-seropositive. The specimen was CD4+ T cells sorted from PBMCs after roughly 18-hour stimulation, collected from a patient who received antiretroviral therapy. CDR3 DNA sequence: TGTGCCAGCAGCTTTACCGGTGCCAAAAACATTCAGTACTTC. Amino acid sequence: CASSFTGAKNIQYF.